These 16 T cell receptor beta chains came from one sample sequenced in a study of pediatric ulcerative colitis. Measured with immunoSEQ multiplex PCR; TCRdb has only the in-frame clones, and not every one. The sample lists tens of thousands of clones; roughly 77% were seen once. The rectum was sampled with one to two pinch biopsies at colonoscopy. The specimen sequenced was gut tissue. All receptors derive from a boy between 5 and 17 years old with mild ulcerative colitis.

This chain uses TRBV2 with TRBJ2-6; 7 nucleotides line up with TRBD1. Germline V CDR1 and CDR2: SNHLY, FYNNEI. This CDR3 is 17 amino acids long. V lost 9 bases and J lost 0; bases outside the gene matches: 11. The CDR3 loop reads CARVDRATSSGANVLTF. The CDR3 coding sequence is TGTGCCAGGGTAGACAGGGCCACGTCCTCTGGGGCCAACGTCCTGACTTTC.

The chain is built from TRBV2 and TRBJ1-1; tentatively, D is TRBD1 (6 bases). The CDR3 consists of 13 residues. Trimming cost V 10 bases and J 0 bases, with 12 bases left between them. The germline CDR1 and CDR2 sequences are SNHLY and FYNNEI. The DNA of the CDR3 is TGTGCCACGTACAGGGAGCTGAACACTGAAGCTTTCTTT. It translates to CATYRELNTEAFF. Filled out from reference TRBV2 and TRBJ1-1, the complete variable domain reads EPEVTQTPSHQVTQMGQEVILRCVPISNHLYFYWYRQILGQKVEFLVSFYNNEISEKSEIFDDQFSVERPDGSNFTLKIRSTKLEDSAMYFCATYRELNTEAFFGQGTRLTVV.

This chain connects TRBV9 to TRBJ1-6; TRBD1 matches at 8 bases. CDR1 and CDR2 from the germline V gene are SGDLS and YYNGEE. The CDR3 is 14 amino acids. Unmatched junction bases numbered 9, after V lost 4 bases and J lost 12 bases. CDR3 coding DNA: TGTGCCAGCAGCACAGGGGGGGAGAAGGGACCCCTCCACTTT. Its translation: CASSTGGEKGPLHF.

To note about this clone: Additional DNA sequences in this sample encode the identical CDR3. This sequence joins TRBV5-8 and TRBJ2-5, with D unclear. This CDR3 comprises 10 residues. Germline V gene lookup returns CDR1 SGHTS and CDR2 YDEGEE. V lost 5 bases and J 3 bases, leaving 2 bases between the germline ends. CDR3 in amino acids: CASREETQYF. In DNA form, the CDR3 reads TGTGCCAGCAGGGAAGAGACCCAGTACTTC. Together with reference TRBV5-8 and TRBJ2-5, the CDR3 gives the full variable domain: EAGVTQSPTHLIKTRGQQATLRCSPISGHTSVYWYQQALGLGLQFLLWYDEGEERNRGNFPPRFSGRQFPNYSSELNVNALELEDSALYLCASREETQYFGPGTRLLVL.

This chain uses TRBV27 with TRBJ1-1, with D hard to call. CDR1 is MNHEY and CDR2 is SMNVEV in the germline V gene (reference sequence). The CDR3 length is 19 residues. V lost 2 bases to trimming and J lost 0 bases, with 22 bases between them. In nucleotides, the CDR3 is TGTGCCAGCAGTTTAAAACTGCCCCTGCCGTACTCCATGAACACTGAAGCTTTCTTT. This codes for CASSLKLPLPYSMNTEAFF.

The CDR3 region is CASSSQGKGQFF. The CDR3 coding sequence is TGTGCCAGCAGTTCCCAAGGGAAGGGTCAGTTCTTC. V usage is TRBV27 and J usage is TRBJ2-1; D remains unclear. The CDR3 runs 12 residues. V was pared by 4 bases and J by 13 bases, with 14 bases between. CDR1 is MNHEY, CDR2 SMNVEV, per germline (reference sequence).

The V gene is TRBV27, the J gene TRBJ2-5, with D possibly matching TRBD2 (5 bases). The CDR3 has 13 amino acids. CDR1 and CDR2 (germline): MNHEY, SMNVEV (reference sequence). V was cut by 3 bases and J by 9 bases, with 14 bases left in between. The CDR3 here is CASSFRGEAAQYF. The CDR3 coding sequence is TGTGCCAGCAGTTTTCGGGGAGAAGCGGCCCAGTACTTC.

The CDR3 sequence: CASSLSLGGTEAFF. In DNA form, the CDR3 reads TGTGCCAGCAGCTTATCGTTGGGTGGGACTGAAGCTTTCTTT. This chain uses TRBV7-9 with TRBJ1-1; D gene unclear. Trimming left V 2 bases short and J 5 bases short, with 12 bases between. Per the germline V gene, CDR1 is SEHNR and CDR2 is FQNEAQ (reference sequence). The CDR3 is 14 amino acids.

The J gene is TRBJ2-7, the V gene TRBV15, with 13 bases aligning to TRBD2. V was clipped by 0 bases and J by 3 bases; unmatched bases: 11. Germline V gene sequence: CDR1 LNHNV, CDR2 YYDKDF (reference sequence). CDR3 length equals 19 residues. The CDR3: CATSRELAGGPYLFYEQYF. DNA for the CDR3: TGTGCCACCAGCAGAGAACTAGCGGGGGGGCCGTACTTATTCTACGAGCAGTACTTC.

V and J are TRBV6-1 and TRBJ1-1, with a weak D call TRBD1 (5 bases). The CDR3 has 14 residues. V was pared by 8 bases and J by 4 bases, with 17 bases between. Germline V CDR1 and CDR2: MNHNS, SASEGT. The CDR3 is CASGRDPRATEAFF. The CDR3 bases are TGTGCCAGCGGTCGGGACCCACGGGCCACTGAAGCTTTCTTT.

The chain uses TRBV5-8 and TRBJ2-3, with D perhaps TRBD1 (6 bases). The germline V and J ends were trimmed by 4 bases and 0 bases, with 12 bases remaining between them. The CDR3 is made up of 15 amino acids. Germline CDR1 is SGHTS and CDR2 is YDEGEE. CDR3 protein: CASSKQGISTDTQYF. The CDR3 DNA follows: TGTGCCAGCAGCAAACAGGGAATAAGCACAGATACGCAGTATTTT.

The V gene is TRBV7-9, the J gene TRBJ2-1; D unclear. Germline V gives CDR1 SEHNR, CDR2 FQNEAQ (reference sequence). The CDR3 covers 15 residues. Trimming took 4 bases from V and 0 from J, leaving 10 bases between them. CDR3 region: CASSSTPSSYNEQFF. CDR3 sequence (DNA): TGTGCCAGCAGCTCGACTCCAAGCTCCTACAATGAGCAGTTCTTC.

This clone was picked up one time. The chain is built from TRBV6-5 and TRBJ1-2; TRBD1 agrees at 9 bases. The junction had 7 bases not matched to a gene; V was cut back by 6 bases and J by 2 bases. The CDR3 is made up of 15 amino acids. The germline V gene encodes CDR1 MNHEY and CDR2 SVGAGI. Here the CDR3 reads CASRRTGGANYGYTF. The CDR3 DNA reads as TGTGCCAGCAGGCGCACAGGGGGCGCGAACTATGGCTACACCTTC.

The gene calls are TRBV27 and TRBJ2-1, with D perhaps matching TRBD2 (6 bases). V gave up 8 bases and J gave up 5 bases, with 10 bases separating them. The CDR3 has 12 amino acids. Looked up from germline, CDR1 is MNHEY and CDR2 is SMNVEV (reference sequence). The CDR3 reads CASVGLHNEQFF. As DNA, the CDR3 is TGTGCCAGCGTGGGACTCCACAATGAGCAGTTCTTC.

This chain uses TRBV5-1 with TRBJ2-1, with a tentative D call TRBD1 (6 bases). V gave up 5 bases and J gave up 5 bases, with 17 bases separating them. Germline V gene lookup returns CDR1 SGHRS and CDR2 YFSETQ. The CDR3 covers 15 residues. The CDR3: CASRKADRPNNEQFF. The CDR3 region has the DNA TGCGCCAGCAGAAAAGCCGACAGGCCAAACAATGAGCAGTTCTTC.

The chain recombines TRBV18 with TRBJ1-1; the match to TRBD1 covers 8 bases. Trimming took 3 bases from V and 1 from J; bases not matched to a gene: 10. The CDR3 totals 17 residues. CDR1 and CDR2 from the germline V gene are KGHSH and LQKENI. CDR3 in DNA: TGTGCCAGCTCACCGCAATATCAGGGGGCTAGGAACACTGAAGCTTTCTTT. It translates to CASSPQYQGARNTEAFF. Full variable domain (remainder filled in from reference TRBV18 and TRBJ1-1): NAGVMQNPRHLVRRRGQEARLRCSPMKGHSHVYWYRQLPEEGLKFMVYLQKENIIDESGMPKERFSAEFPKEGPSILRIQQVVRGDSAAYFCASSPQYQGARNTEAFFGQGTRLTVV.